Listed below are T cell receptor beta chains from one sample, sequenced in a study of CD4 T cells in relation to SARS-CoV-2 and coronaviruses. Generated by immunoSEQ multiplex PCR, the TCRdb table keeps only in-frame clones and is missing some. The sample carries tens of thousands of clones, 60% to 80% recorded once. Their antigen targets remain unknown. Sequencing used memory CD4+ T cells from PBMCs, cultured in vitro. Receptors were obtained from an adult with COVID-19. The CDR3 runs from the conserved cysteine through the conserved F or W. The D gene is left open where the match is weak. Only some rows state a clone size, as once, few, many or a class for expanded clones.

14,.,TRBJ1-6,few,TRBV27,TGTGCCAGCAGTTTGAGGGGTTATAATTCACCCCTCCACTTT,CASSLRGYNSPLHF
15,.,TRBJ2-7,.,TRBV28,TGTGCCAGCAGTCCCCCATTGGGCCTCAGGGGCGAGCAGTACTTC,CASSPPLGLRGEQYF
12,.,TRBJ2-6,.,TRBV29-1,TGCAGCGTTACCTCTGGGGCCAACGTCCTGACTTTC,CSVTSGANVLTF
18,TRBD2,TRBJ2-1,.,TRBV5-8,TGTGCCAGCAGCCAGGGACTAGCGGGAGGACTAGCCTACAATGAGCAGTTCTTC,CASSQGLAGGLAYNEQFF
11,.,TRBJ2-5,.,TRBV13,TGTGCCAGCAGCTCCAGCGAGACCCAGTACTTC,CASSSSETQYF
15,TRBD2,TRBJ2-5,.,TRBV3-1/TRBV3-2,TGTGCCAGCAGCTCTCGCGGGAGGGCCGCAGAGACCCAGTACTTC,CASSSRGRAAETQYF
16,TRBD1,TRBJ2-7,.,TRBV24-1,TGTGCCACCAGTGACGCGAGACAGGGGGCTCTCTACGAGCAGTACTTC,CATSDARQGALYEQYF
15,.,TRBJ1-2,few,TRBV19,TGTGCCAGTAGTACCGGGCCTAGCCAATTCTATGGCTACACCTTC,CASSTGPSQFYGYTF
14,TRBD2,TRBJ2-5,.,TRBV5-1,TGCGCCAGCAGCTTGGGGAGCGGGATCGAGACCCAGTACTTC,CASSLGSGIETQYF
14,.,TRBJ1-3,.,TRBV19,TGTGCCAGTAGTATGTACGACACTGGAAACACCATATATTTT,CASSMYDTGNTIYF
13,.,TRBJ2-5,.,TRBV11-3,TGTGCCAGCAGCGTGGACATAGGCGAGACCCAGTACTTC,CASSVDIGETQYF
17,.,TRBJ2-6,.,TRBV7-8,TGTGCCAGCAGCTTAGTCCGCCGGGTCTCTGGGGCCAACGTCCTGACTTTC,CASSLVRRVSGANVLTF
13,.,TRBJ2-1,.,TRBV4-3,TGCGCCAGCAGCCAAGTTATTTCGGGTGAGCAGTTCTTC,CASSQVISGEQFF
14,.,TRBJ2-3,.,TRBV7-9,TGTGCCAGCAGCTTAGGGCTAGCGACAGATACGCAGTATTTT,CASSLGLATDTQYF
14,.,TRBJ2-3,.,TRBV9,TGTGCCAGCAGCGTAAGAACTAACACAGATACGCAGTATTTT,CASSVRTNTDTQYF
14,.,TRBJ2-5,.,TRBV6-5,TGTGCCAGCAGTTACTCTGCATCTGTCGAGACCCAGTACTTC,CASSYSASVETQYF
13,TRBD2,TRBJ2-7,.,TRBV24-1,TGTGCCACCAGTGAGGGGACTAGAGACGAGCAGTACTTC,CATSEGTRDEQYF
14,TRBD2,TRBJ2-2,.,TRBV19,TGTGCCAGTACCGGCGGGAGTGGCACCGGGGAGCTGTTTTTT,CASTGGSGTGELFF
13,TRBD1,TRBJ2-7,.,TRBV24-1,TGTGCCACCAGACCGACAGGGATCTACGAGCAGTACTTC,CATRPTGIYEQYF
14,.,TRBJ2-1,medium-sized,TRBV3-1/TRBV3-2,TGTGCCAGCAGCCAAGAAGTGTCGGGTAATGAGCAGTTCTTC,CASSQEVSGNEQFF
20,TRBD1,TRBJ2-5,.,TRBV10-3,TGTGCCATCAGTGGGTTCGAAAGACAGGGTCTAAAATTTCACCAAGAGACCCAGTACTTC,CAISGFERQGLKFHQETQYF
15,.,TRBJ2-1,.,TRBV7-9,TGTGCCAGCACCCCGAGGGGCAGCGAACGCAATGAGCAGTTCTTC,CASTPRGSERNEQFF
12,.,TRBJ1-5,.,TRBV6-6,TGTGCCACCCGGTCCGCGGATCAGCCCCAGCATTTT,CATRSADQPQHF
12,.,TRBJ2-5,.,TRBV30,TGTGCCTGGAGTACGAGCGATGAGACCCAGTACTTC,CAWSTSDETQYF
16,.,TRBJ2-6,.,TRBV9,TGTGCCAGCAGCACCACCCACGCCTCTGGGGCCAACGTCCTGACTTTC,CASSTTHASGANVLTF
16,.,TRBJ2-2,.,TRBV9,TGTGCCAGCAGCGGCCGGGACTCGTTCTACTCCGGGGAGCTGTTTTTT,CASSGRDSFYSGELFF
14,.,TRBJ2-1,.,TRBV10-3,TGTGCCATCAAGTATTCTGAGGTTTACAATGAGCAGTTCTTC,CAIKYSEVYNEQFF
15,TRBD2,TRBJ2-1,.,TRBV3-1/TRBV3-2,TGTGCCAGCTCGGTGACTAGCGGGACCCCTAATGAGCAGTTCTTC,CASSVTSGTPNEQFF
16,.,TRBJ1-4,.,TRBV27,TGTGCCAGCAGTTTATTGGGATCTCCCCATAATGAAAAACTGTTTTTT,CASSLLGSPHNEKLFF
11,.,TRBJ1-4,.,TRBV29-1,TGCAGCGTTGTAACTAATGAAAAACTGTTTTTT,CSVVTNEKLFF
16,.,TRBJ2-1,.,TRBV4-1,TGCGCCAGCAGCCAGAAGGAGGGACTTACCTACAATGAGCAGTTCTTC,CASSQKEGLTYNEQFF
15,.,TRBJ2-6,.,TRBV5-1,TGCGCCAGCAGCTGGACAGTGAGTGGGGCCAACGTCCTGACTTTC,CASSWTVSGANVLTF
14,.,TRBJ2-1,few,TRBV4-1,TGCGCCAGCAGCCAAGCCAACAGGGAAAATGAGCAGTTCTTC,CASSQANRENEQFF
17,TRBD1,TRBJ2-1,.,TRBV23-1,TGCGCCAGCAGTCAATTCGGACGACAGGGGGCTTTGGATGAGCAGTTCTTC,CASSQFGRQGALDEQFF
12,.,TRBJ2-7,.,TRBV5-1,TGCGCCAGCAGCTTAGAGCGGGACAAGCAGTACTTC,CASSLERDKQYF
11,TRBD1,TRBJ2-1,once,TRBV2,TGTGCCAGTGCGAAAACCGGGACAGGGTTCTTC,CASAKTGTGFF
17,TRBD2,TRBJ2-7,.,TRBV5-4,TGTGCCAGCAGCTTAGGAACCGGGACTAGCGGAATCTACGAGCAGTACTTC,CASSLGTGTSGIYEQYF
13,TRBD2,TRBJ2-2,.,TRBV6-5,TGTGCCAGCAAGCGGGAAAACACCGGGGAGCTGTTTTTT,CASKRENTGELFF
14,.,TRBJ2-2,.,TRBV28,TGTGCCAGCAAGGGGGGGGCGAACACCGGGGAGCTGTTTTTT,CASKGGANTGELFF
16,.,TRBJ2-7,.,TRBV4-2,TGTGCCAGCAGCCAAGTGCTTTCAGGGGCGAGATACGAGCAGTACTTC,CASSQVLSGARYEQYF
15,.,TRBJ1-4,.,TRBV25-1,TGTGCCAGCAGTGATGCGCGGACCCCTAATGAAAAACTGTTTTTT,CASSDARTPNEKLFF
12,TRBD2,TRBJ2-1,.,TRBV12-3/TRBV12-4,TGTGCCAGCAGGGGACTAGCCAATGAGCAGTTCTTC,CASRGLANEQFF
16,TRBD2,TRBJ2-2,.,TRBV3-1/TRBV3-2,TGTGCCAGCAGCCTCGGGGTAGCGGGAGGCCCCGGGGAGCTGTTTTTT,CASSLGVAGGPGELFF
13,.,TRBJ1-2,.,TRBV11-2,TGTGCCAGCAGCTTAGACAGGACCCATGGCTACACCTTC,CASSLDRTHGYTF
11,.,TRBJ2-1,few,TRBV3-1/TRBV3-2,TGTGCCAGCAGCCATAGCAATGAGCAGTTCTTC,CASSHSNEQFF
16,.,TRBJ2-2,.,TRBV14,TGTGCCAGCAGCCCTGGGGGACGGACGAACACCGGGGAGCTGTTTTTT,CASSPGGRTNTGELFF
17,TRBD2,TRBJ2-1,.,TRBV3-1/TRBV3-2,TGTGCCAGCAGCCAAGCTCTTCTAGCGGGAGGAAACAATGAGCAGTTCTTC,CASSQALLAGGNNEQFF
12,.,TRBJ1-2,.,TRBV3-1/TRBV3-2,TGTGCCAGCAGCCTTTCTTGGGGTGGCTACACCTTC,CASSLSWGGYTF
15,.,TRBJ1-5,.,TRBV6-2/TRBV6-3,TGTGCCAGCAGCCCTCGGGGGGCTGGCAATCAGCCCCAGCATTTT,CASSPRGAGNQPQHF
18,.,TRBJ2-6,.,TRBV4-1,TGCGCCAGCAGCCCCGGTCATGGGGGGGCCCCTGGGGCCAACGTCCTGACTTTC,CASSPGHGGAPGANVLTF
15,.,TRBJ2-7,few,TRBV29-1,TGCAGCGTTGAAGATCCCAGTTTGGTTACCTACGAGCAGTACTTC,CSVEDPSLVTYEQYF
13,.,TRBJ2-1,.,TRBV28,TGTGCCAGCAGTTTGATGACGAGAAATGAGCAGTTCTTC,CASSLMTRNEQFF
17,TRBD2,TRBJ2-5,.,TRBV18,TGTGCCAGCTCACCTCCTGACGGGAGGGCCTTCGGAGAGACCCAGTACTTC,CASSPPDGRAFGETQYF
16,.,TRBJ1-1,.,TRBV6-1,TGTGCCAGCAGTGAAAACGAGGGCGTCGGGAACACTGAAGCTTTCTTT,CASSENEGVGNTEAFF
14,.,TRBJ1-6,.,TRBV18,TGTGCCAGCTCACCATCCAGGGACAATTCACCCCTCCACTTT,CASSPSRDNSPLHF
11,.,TRBJ2-1,.,TRBV24-1,TGTGCCACCAGCACAACCAATGAGCAGTTCTTC,CATSTTNEQFF
14,TRBD2,TRBJ2-7,.,TRBV28,TGTGCCAGCAGTCCTACTAGCGGGAGCTACGAGCAGTACTTC,CASSPTSGSYEQYF
16,TRBD2,TRBJ2-7,.,TRBV28,TGTGCCAGCAGTCGGGTAGCGGGGAAAGGGAGCGACGAGCAGTACTTC,CASSRVAGKGSDEQYF
15,.,TRBJ2-3,.,TRBV5-1,TGCGCCAGCAGCCGCATGGCGGGTAGCACAGATACGCAGTATTTT,CASSRMAGSTDTQYF
18,TRBD2,TRBJ2-2,.,TRBV18,TGTGCCAGCTCACCACCACTGTTGCGCGGGAGTAACACCGGGGAGCTGTTTTTT,CASSPPLLRGSNTGELFF